Listed here are 2 T cell receptor beta chains from one sample, sequenced in a study of blood T cell repertoires in COVID-19. TCRdb keeps only in-frame clones here, not all; method: immunoSEQ multiplex PCR. The sample has over 150,000 clones, about four fifths seen once. Material for sequencing was peripheral blood. These TCRs come from a woman older than 75 with acute or convalescent COVID-19.

This chain connects TRBV7-2 to TRBJ1-1; possibly TRBD1 for D (6 bases). Trimming stripped 5 bases from V and 7 bases from J, with 14 bases between. This CDR3 has 13 amino acids. The V gene's germline CDR1 is SGHTA and CDR2 FQGNSA. As DNA, the CDR3 is TGTGCCAGCAGCCCCCCGGACAGCTATGAAGCTTTCTTT. It encodes CASSPPDSYEAFF.

V is TRBV7-2 and J is TRBJ2-1; weak D call: TRBD2 (6 bases). Deletions cut 5 bases from V and 12 bases from J, with 20 bases between. This CDR3 is built from 14 residues. CDR1 and CDR2 from the germline V gene are SGHTA and FQGNSA. CDR3 DNA: TGTGCCAGCAGCCCCAAACCTGGCGGGGTGGGGCAGTTCTTC. Encoded protein: CASSPKPGGVGQFF.